These T cell receptor beta chains were read from a single sample in a study of beta chain features in type 1 diabetes. The table came from immunoSEQ multiplex PCR; TCRdb's copy has only in-frame clones and leaves some out. The profile shows over 600,000 clones, approximately 13% of them singletons. Material for sequencing was naive CD4+ T cells from blood. The receptors originated from a man aged 30-40 years with type 1 diabetes. Both conserved end residues are part of each CDR3. D genes are given only for firm matches.

>TRBV4-3|-
CASSQDRGARAAGELFF
>TRBV4-3|-
CASSQNLGETQYF
>TRBV18|-
CASSPSEFMMNTEAFF
>TRBV28|TRBD2
CASSLPGTRGETQYF
>TRBV4-2|-
CASSQEIERRHEQYF
>TRBV19|-
CASSRGQQETQYF
>TRBV27|-
CASSPRGGIAKNIQYF
>TRBV7-2|-
CASSFMPASTDTQYF
>TRBV29-1|-
CSVEPYNEQFF
>TRBV4-2|TRBD2
CASSGRPGLAGGPAETQYF
>TRBV7-2|-
CASSPHQADTQYF
>TRBV28|-
CASGTGELFF
>TRBV4-2|-
CASSQGARGETQYF
>TRBV30|TRBD1
CAWGARRPTGGARSYEQYF
>TRBV9|-
CASSVTGSGIRDTGELFF
>TRBV9|-
CASSLIGETSYNEQFF
>TRBV5-1|TRBD2
CASSFTSGGHYNEQFF
>TRBV7-2|-
CASSLGPTRNSPLHF
>TRBV5-1|-
CASSSDVVSGNTIYF
>TRBV27|-
CASSVVGIQTYEQYF
>TRBV11-3|-
CASSLETAYEQYF
>TRBV6-5|-
CASSEIPGNTGELFF
>TRBV9|TRBD2
CASSVALAADTQYF
>TRBV7-2|-
CASSSLLASGANVLTF
>TRBV9|TRBD1
CASSGGTAAGYEQYF
>TRBV7-2|TRBD1
CASSLETGLGANVLTF
>TRBV4-3|-
CASSQDWSNYGYTF
>TRBV7-2|-
CASSDQETQYF
>TRBV6-5|-
CASSYSSSRSPLHF
>TRBV7-2|TRBD1
CASRPGQGWSYEQYF